This TCR beta chain was profiled in a study of blood T cell repertoires in COVID-19. On the study more broadly: Both acute and convalescent COVID-19 samples were obtained from the United States, Italy and Spain. Sources were T cells, B-cell-depleted T cells, or PBMCs; the material itself was cDNA or gDNA.

Germline CDR1 and CDR2: MGHDK and SYGVNS. V lost 4 bases and J 1 base, leaving 13 bases between the germline ends. The CDR3 is 16 amino acids. Original methodology: Amplification with reference gene primers provided the estimates of nucleated cell counts. Here immunoSEQ multiplex PCR was the method, and the copy in TCRdb shows in-frame clones only, minus some. V and J calls and clone size follow that table, whereas D and trimming were derived from the DNA. The sample lists about 58,000 clones; more than 60% were seen once. This clone was detected once. The clonotype comes from a human donor in a cohort sampled during active COVID-19. V and J are TRBV25-1 and TRBJ1-4; D may be TRBD1 (5 bases). Sequencing was done on a sample of peripheral blood. CDR3 loop: CASSVIGAGTNEKLFF. The CDR3 nucleotides are TGTGCCAGCAGTGTTATAGGGGCCGGAACTAATGAAAAACTGTTTTTT.